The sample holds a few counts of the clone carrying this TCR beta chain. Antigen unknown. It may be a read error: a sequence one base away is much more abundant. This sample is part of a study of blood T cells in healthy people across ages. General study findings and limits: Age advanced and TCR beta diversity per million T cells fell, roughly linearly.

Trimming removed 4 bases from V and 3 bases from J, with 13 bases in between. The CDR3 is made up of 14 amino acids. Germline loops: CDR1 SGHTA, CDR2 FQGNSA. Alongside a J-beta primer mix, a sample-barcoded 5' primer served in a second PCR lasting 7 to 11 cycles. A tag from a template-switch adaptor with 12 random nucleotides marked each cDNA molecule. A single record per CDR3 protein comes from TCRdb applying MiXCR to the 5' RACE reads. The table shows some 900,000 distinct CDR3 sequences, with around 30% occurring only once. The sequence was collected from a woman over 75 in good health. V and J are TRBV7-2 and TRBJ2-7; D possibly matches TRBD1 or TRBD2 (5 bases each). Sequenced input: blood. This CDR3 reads CASSSGRTCYEQYF. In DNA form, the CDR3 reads TGTGCCAGCAGCTCGGGACGGACCTGCTACGAGCAGTACTTC.